These T cell receptor beta chains were read from a single sample in a study of cytomegalovirus exposure and HLA in healthy donors. TCRdb's table, derived via immunoSEQ multiplex PCR, lists solely in-frame clones and lacks some. There are about 100,000 clones in the sample; roughly three quarters occur only once, and approximately 2.2% lies in the top ten. The sequenced material came from PBMCs. Every receptor here comes from a man aged 18 to 30 in good health and CMV-seronegative. The CDR3 runs from the conserved cysteine through the conserved F or W. A D gene is named only where the DNA matches it firmly. Where a row states a size, it is once, few, many or the class of an expanded clone; other rows omit it.

>TRBJ2-7|TRBV9|.|.
CASSVLDTHSYEQYF
TGTGCCAGCAGCGTCCTGGACACTCACTCCTACGAGCAGTACTTC
>TRBJ1-5|TRBV7-2|.|.
CASSYDRFPNQPQHF
TGTGCCAGCAGCTATGACAGGTTTCCCAATCAGCCCCAGCATTTT
>TRBJ2-6|TRBV4-2|.|few
CASSQETGTGANVLTF
TGTGCCAGCAGCCAAGAAACCGGGACTGGGGCCAACGTCCTGACTTTC
>TRBJ1-1|TRBV5-1|.|once
CASSRDSNTEAFF
TGCGCCAGCAGTCGAGACAGTAACACTGAAGCTTTCTTT
>TRBJ2-3|TRBV11-1|TRBD2|.
CASSTPTSGYTDTQYF
TGTGCCAGCAGCACTCCGACTAGCGGGTACACAGATACGCAGTATTTT
>TRBJ1-1|TRBV19|.|.
CASQSGGNTEAFF
TGTGCCAGCCAATCGGGGGGGAACACTGAAGCTTTCTTT
>TRBJ1-1|TRBV14|.|.
CASSQSEPEAFF
TGTGCCAGCAGCCAATCGGAGCCTGAAGCTTTCTTT
>TRBJ2-4|TRBV2|.|.
CASMMVSSLFLYF
TGTGCCAGCATGATGGTGTCTAGCCTGTTTCTGTACTTC
>TRBJ2-1|TRBV7-6|.|.
CASSLVTPQGYYNEQFF
TGTGCCAGCAGCTTAGTCACCCCGCAGGGGTACTACAATGAGCAGTTCTTC
>TRBJ2-1|TRBV27|TRBD1|.
CASSFAGGLNEQFF
TGTGCCAGCAGTTTTGCAGGGGGCTTGAATGAGCAGTTCTTC
>TRBJ2-7|TRBV11-1|.|.
CASSAGRNYEQYF
TGTGCCAGCAGCGCGGGACGGAACTACGAGCAGTACTTC
>TRBJ2-1|TRBV5-1|.|.
CASSADSYNEQFF
TGCGCCAGCAGCGCGGACAGCTACAATGAGCAGTTCTTC
>TRBJ1-5|TRBV19|.|few
CASSHMSNQPQHF
TGTGCCAGTAGTCACATGTCCAATCAGCCCCAGCATTTT
>TRBJ1-1|TRBV6-5|.|.
CASRQAKVEAFF
TGTGCCAGCCGACAGGCCAAGGTTGAAGCTTTCTTT
>TRBJ1-2|TRBV29-1|.|once
CSVGQGAEGYPF
.
>TRBJ1-6|TRBV7-9|.|.
CASSLDSTGFNSPLHF
TGTGCCAGCAGCTTAGATTCGACAGGATTTAATTCACCCCTCCACTTT
>TRBJ2-5|TRBV19|TRBD1|once
CASSRRQGARQETQYF
TGTGCCAGTAGTCGGCGACAGGGGGCGCGGCAAGAGACCCAGTACTTC
>TRBJ2-5|TRBV15|TRBD1|once
CATSRDPQGAVQETQYF
TGTGCCACCAGCAGAGATCCCCAGGGGGCCGTACAAGAGACCCAGTACTTC
>TRBJ1-6|TRBV5-1|.|.
CASRQVALENSPLHF
TGCGCCAGCAGACAGGTGGCCCTTGAGAATTCACCCCTCCACTTT
>TRBJ1-4|TRBV29-1|.|.
CSYRTTNEKLFF
TGCAGCTACAGAACAACTAATGAAAAACTGTTTTTT
>TRBJ1-3|TRBV6-1|.|.
CASSEQTGSSGNTIYF
TGTGCCAGCAGTGAACAAACAGGATCCTCTGGAAACACCATATATTTT
>TRBJ1-2|TRBV6-5|.|.
CASSFGGGRYTF
TGTGCCAGCAGTTTCGGTGGCGGCCGCTACACCTTC
>TRBJ1-2|TRBV5-5|.|.
CASSLGRGGGGYTF
TGTGCCAGCAGCTTGGGCAGGGGTGGAGGCGGCTACACCTTC
>TRBJ1-2|TRBV7-2|.|.
CASSLGFGSRDGYTF
TGTGCCAGCAGCCTGGGCTTTGGAAGCCGCGATGGCTACACCTTC
>TRBJ1-1|TRBV4-1|.|few
CASSPTRGDTEAFF
TGCGCCAGCAGCCCAACACGGGGTGACACTGAAGCTTTCTTT
>TRBJ2-1|TRBV9|.|.
CASTRGGSSYNEQFF
TGTGCCAGCACCCGAGGTGGGAGCTCCTACAATGAGCAGTTCTTC
>TRBJ1-2|TRBV4-2|.|.
CASSQGVDTLYGYTF
TGTGCCAGCAGCCAAGGAGTAGACACCCTCTATGGCTACACCTTC
>TRBJ2-2|TRBV27|TRBD2|few
CASTRRTGLAGGNTGELFF
TGTGCCAGCACCCGACGAACGGGACTAGCGGGGGGGAACACCGGGGAGCTGTTTTTT
>TRBJ2-5|TRBV7-2|.|.
CASSAIREETQYF
TGTGCCAGCAGCGCTATTCGGGAAGAGACCCAGTACTTC
>TRBJ2-2|TRBV5-6|.|.
CASSPEWGPNTGELFF
TGTGCCAGCAGTCCTGAGTGGGGGCCGAACACCGGGGAGCTGTTTTTT
>TRBJ2-1|TRBV15|.|.
CATSRDRAAGEQFF
TGTGCCACCAGCAGAGACAGGGCGGCAGGTGAGCAGTTCTTC
>TRBJ2-1|TRBV15|TRBD2|few
CATSRDSITGGRSYNEQFF
TGTGCCACCAGCAGAGATAGTATAACGGGGGGGCGGTCCTACAATGAGCAGTTCTTC
>TRBJ2-1|TRBV6-4|TRBD2|.
CATSAGGGRFEQFF
TGTGCCACCAGCGCGGGGGGGGGCAGGTTTGAGCAGTTCTTC
>TRBJ2-7|TRBV21-1|.|.
CASSAVQQGNYEQYF
TGTGCCAGCAGCGCAGTGCAACAGGGTAACTACGAGCAGTACTTC
>TRBJ1-1|TRBV27|TRBD1|.
CASGTVNTEAFF
TGTGCCAGCGGGACAGTGAACACTGAAGCTTTCTTT
>TRBJ2-7|TRBV5-4|TRBD1|few
CASSSPGQASYEQYF
TGTGCCAGCAGTTCCCCGGGACAGGCTTCCTACGAGCAGTACTTC
>TRBJ1-6|TRBV27|.|.
CASSFREYNSPLHF
TGTGCCAGCAGTTTTAGGGAGTATAATTCACCCCTCCACTTT
>TRBJ2-3|TRBV19|.|.
CASSIGGNTQYF
TGTGCCAGTAGTATCGGGGGAAATACGCAGTATTTT
>TRBJ2-7|TRBV5-4|.|.
CASSSTLRFPPYEQYF
TGTGCCAGCAGCTCAACCCTCCGGTTCCCCCCGTACGAGCAGTACTTC
>TRBJ2-1|TRBV6-1|.|.
CASSEIAGTGLNEQFF
TGTGCCAGCAGTGAAATCGCGGGGACTGGCCTCAATGAGCAGTTCTTC
>TRBJ2-3|TRBV9|.|once
CASSVDKDTQYF
TGTGCCAGCAGCGTAGATAAAGATACGCAGTATTTT
>TRBJ1-3|TRBV6-5|.|.
CASSGWTNSGNTIYF
TGTGCCAGCAGTGGATGGACAAACTCTGGAAACACCATATATTTT
>TRBJ2-1|TRBV5-1|TRBD2|.
CASSSLPRTSGGAPDEQFF
TGCGCCAGCAGCTCCCTCCCCCGGACTAGCGGGGGGGCCCCAGATGAGCAGTTCTTC
>TRBJ2-7|TRBV6-6|.|.
CASSYSAYEQYF
TGTGCCAGCAGTTACTCGGCTTACGAGCAGTACTTC
>TRBJ1-1|TRBV25-1|.|few
CASSVNTEAFF
TGTGCCAGCAGCGTGAACACTGAAGCTTTCTTT